This T cell receptor (beta chain) was documented in a study of blood T cells in healthy people across ages (dated by TCRdb to between 2014 and 2017). In terms of the full investigation: In model experiments, template switching captured about one uniquely barcoded TCR beta cDNA molecule for every two T cells. To track age-related changes in TCR beta repertoire diversity, the study relied on deep sequencing normalized with unique cDNA molecular identifiers. The donors were divided into four age groups: young (average around 16 years), middle-aged (almost 40), aged (roughly 60) and long-lived (approximately 74). Two additional independent replicas of 1 million unique cDNA reads from the same blood draw were analyzed for two donors (one aged 18 to 29 and one aged 80 or older). Study-wide conclusions, independent of this receptor: Total diversity estimates from one million sequenced T cells were considered lower bounds and underestimates. Because donor CMV infection status was unknown, age-related changes in expanded clonotypes were potentially confounded. Since profiling was done on bulk unsorted PBMCs, naive and antigen-experienced compartments could not be conclusively compared. Observed TCR beta diversity per million T cells fell roughly linearly with age, and a significant reduction was already apparent by age roughly 41. The percentage of naive T cells measured by flow cytometry correlated strongly with observed TCR beta diversity. Compared with the aged group, more naive CD4+ T cells, fewer expanded clones and increased TCR diversity were shown by the long-lived group, suggesting age selection.

Systemically healthy Caucasian individuals from Russia, around 39 in total and aged roughly 6 to 95 years, were included as donors. Roughly 10 milliliters of peripheral blood were collected from each donor into EDTA-treated Vacutainer tubes. Ficoll-Paque density-gradient centrifugation was used to isolate PBMCs, with at least 6 million obtained per sample. Total RNA was extracted from PBMCs with Trizol reagent, with at least 6 micrograms obtained per sample. The percentages of naive CD45RAhigh/CD27high T cells were determined by flow cytometry on a PBMC aliquot from every donor. To prepare the library, 5' RACE was applied. Reads for this sample came from an Illumina HiSeq 2500. A second PCR of about 6 to 12 cycles was performed with a sample-barcoded 5' primer and a J-beta primer mix. A unique molecular identifier was introduced onto each TCR beta cDNA molecule by a template-switch 5' adaptor carrying 12 random nucleotides. At least 2.5 million CDR3-containing paired-end reads were obtained from each sample. First-strand cDNA synthesis was performed from all RNA using the Mint cDNA synthesis kit, with priming by a TRBC-specific oligonucleotide. Following uracil-DNA glycosylase treatment, all cDNA underwent a first 18-cycle PCR with the universal primers M1SS and BC2_uni_R. Per the authors' processing: For normalization, 1 million high-quality reads were randomly selected from each sample, with every read carrying a distinct molecular identifier. Reads with shared molecular identifiers were discarded instead of being binned into consensus sequences. MiTCR, set to a Q25 quality threshold and the strictest error-elimination algorithm, was used for CDR3 identification, clonotype clustering and error correction. A nonparametric unseen species model with Euler transformation was used to estimate lower-bound total TCR beta diversity. The public reads were reanalyzed by TCRdb: fastp trimming at Q25, MiXCR alignment, in-frame beta chains only. CDR3 protein sequences are deduplicated, and each keeps its most common genes and DNA. TCRdb, not the original authors, processed these V and J calls. The sample data list about 720,000 distinct CDR3 sequences, and around a quarter of these were observed just once. The top ten hold 3% to 4% of the sample.

CDR1 and CDR2 (MNHEY, SMNVEV) derive from the germline V gene (reference sequence). V ends up 3 bases short and J 3 bases short, with an unmatched junction base count of 4. The cysteine opens and the phenylalanine closes a CDR3 of 15 amino acids. This entry keeps only the CDR3 DNA: 45 bases, framed from base 1. Comments on this clonotype: Its antigen is still unknown. Base qualities are not recorded, but no much larger clone differs from it by a single base.

Separately, the same data were catalogued under a study of T cells of mothers and their children. As that second paper reports: Nine systemically healthy Caucasian individuals served as donors, namely three mothers together with their six children. cDNA synthesis used all of the extracted RNA, with 1.5 ug of RNA in each 15 ul reaction. Sample barcodes and 2-4 random nucleotides were added via the M1S primer in the second PCR. More than 8 million TCR beta CDR3 reads were obtained from each mother, and about 3 million reads were obtained from each child. In both related and unrelated pairs, thymic selection shapes the output of TCR recombination in a similar way, with inherited differences having only a minor effect. Normalized repertoire overlap was always found to be slightly, but never significantly, higher in related mother-child pairs than in unrelated mother-child pairs. Persistent microchimeric T cell clones were not detected, at a sensitivity of about 90 clones per million clonotypes. Deep NGS was used in the study to compare the TCR beta repertoires of mothers and children and to look for features that separate related mother-child pairs from unrelated individuals. On average, the children were roughly 11 +/- 4 years old, while the mothers were about 37 +/- 4 years old. Libraries were sequenced on Illumina HiSeq 2000 with 100+100 nt paired-end reads after adapter ligation with NEBNext reagents. To prevent cross-contamination, the mother and child libraries were prepared one month apart and sequenced in separate runs. Between 500,000 and 2,000,000 distinct TCR beta clonotypes were identified per donor. Naive TCR beta clonotypes were estimated from low-frequency clonotypes matched to each donor's FACS-determined naive share, without sorting.

The chain is encoded by TRBV27 joined to TRBJ2-5, with TRBD2 identical over 10 junction bases. This receptor was identified in a boy younger than 18 in good health. Sequenced: blood. The DNA sequence is TGTGCCAGCAGTTTTATAGCGGGGGGCAAAGAGACCCAGTACTTC. Translation gives CASSFIAGGKETQYF.